This TCR beta chain derives from a study of T cells expressing NK-cell markers. On the study more broadly: According to the study, TCR beta repertoires originated from sorted CD3+CD56+NKG2C+, CD3+CD56+NKG2C- and CD3+CD56-NKG2C+ T cells. In the group of eight sequenced donors, seven were HCMV-seropositive and one was seronegative. Overall study findings and caveats: About 6 donors had dominant NKG2C+ clonotypes that comprised about 1.0-8% of their CD8+ T cells. It is unclear if expanded NKG2C-expressing clones target HCMV antigens.

A remark on this clonotype: Its antigen is not known.

Following a re-call of the 5' RACE reads, TCRdb has one entry per CDR3 protein and lacks DNA. The sample totals approximately 460,000 distinct CDR3 sequences. The CDR3 is 15 amino acids. Germline V gives CDR1 SGHTA, CDR2 FQGNSA. Sequences were obtained from blood T cells: a sorted CD56 or NKG2C T cell subset, CD4+ or CD8+ T cells, or bulk PBMC T cells (not recorded which). The chain carries TRBV7-2 and TRBJ1-6. The receptor was isolated from a woman between 18 and 75 years old in good health. The CDR3 protein is CASSLEHSYNSPLHF. Complete variable domain (other parts from reference TRBV7-2 and TRBJ1-6): GAGVSQSPSNKVTEKGKDVELRCDPISGHTALYWYRQSLGQGLEFLIYFQGNSAPDKSGLPSDRFSAERTGGSVSTLTIQRTQQEDSAVYLCASSLEHSYNSPLHFGNGTRLTVT.